Shown below are 30 T cell receptor beta chains from a single sample sequenced in a study of blood T cell repertoires in COVID-19. Profiling relied on immunoSEQ multiplex PCR, and the TCRdb table lists in-frame clones only, not all of them. The repertoire includes about 240,000 clones, roughly 91% of them detected once, and under 10% sits in the top ten. Sequencing was performed on PBMCs or T cells enriched from blood (not recorded which). These receptors were obtained from a man aged 35-49 years who had recovered from COVID-19.

This chain links TRBV5-1 with TRBJ1-2; the D gene is possibly TRBD1 (6 bases). V lost 2 bases, J lost 0 bases, and 11 bases lay in between. The CDR3 runs to 15 residues. CDR1 and CDR2 from the germline V gene are SGHRS and YFSETQ. The CDR3 DNA follows: TGCGCCAGCAGCTTCCGGGGACAACCTAACTATGGCTACACCTTC. It codes for CASSFRGQPNYGYTF.

The genes are TRBV5-1 and TRBJ1-6; D might be TRBD1 (5 bases). The CDR3 sequence is 15 residues long. Germline V lookup: CDR1 SGHRS, CDR2 YFSETQ. Trimming removed 0 bases from V and 7 bases from J, with 11 bases in between. This chain's CDR3 is CASSLGQLFNSPLHF. The CDR3 DNA follows: TGCGCCAGCAGCTTGGGACAGCTATTCAATTCACCCCTCCACTTT.

The CDR3 nucleotides are TGTGCCAGCAGCCAGCTTGGGACAGGAATGAACACTGAAGCTTTCTTT. Its protein is CASSQLGTGMNTEAFF. The chain links TRBV16 to TRBJ1-1; 8 bases match TRBD1. The germline gives CDR1 KGHSY, CDR2 FQNENV. This CDR3 is built from 16 residues. V dropped 3 bases and J dropped 0; count of bases not matched to a gene: 6.

The CDR3 nucleotides are TGTGCCAGCAGTTTAGGGGAGGGGGGAATCACGGGTGGCTACACCTTC. Protein: CASSLGEGGITGGYTF. The V and J genes are TRBV28 and TRBJ1-2; weak D call: TRBD1 (6 bases). The CDR3 has 16 residues. V gave up 2 bases and J gave up 7 bases, with 20 bases separating them. Germline loops: CDR1 MDHEN, CDR2 SYDVKM.

V and J are TRBV7-8 and TRBJ1-2; 11 bases are a match to TRBD1. Per germline, CDR1 SGHVS and CDR2 FQNEAQ. J gave up 6 bases and V 3 bases, and 6 bases lay outside the gene matches. This CDR3 has 15 residues. CDR3: CASSLRTGGSDGYTF. The CDR3 nucleotides read TGTGCCAGCAGCTTGAGGACAGGGGGCTCGGATGGCTACACCTTC.

This clone has more than one count but fewer than ten. This chain joins TRBV6-1 and TRBJ2-3; TRBD2 agrees at 9 bases. The V gene's germline CDR1 is MNHNS and CDR2 SASEGT. The length of the CDR3 is 16 residues. With V trimmed by 3 bases and J by 1 base, 5 bases remained unmatched. This CDR3 is CASSENSGSGTDTQYF. The CDR3 DNA reads as TGTGCCAGCAGTGAGAATAGCGGGAGCGGCACAGATACGCAGTATTTT.

The rearrangement joins TRBV7-4 to TRBJ2-7; weak D call: TRBD1 (5 bases). Trimming cost V 5 bases and J 3 bases, with 23 bases left between them. The CDR3 length is 17 residues. CDR1 is SGHVT, CDR2 SQSDAQ, per germline. The DNA of the CDR3 is TGTGCCAGCAGCCCCCCACAGGACCGAACAATCGACTACGAGCAGTACTTC. Translating gives CASSPPQDRTIDYEQYF.

The chain combines TRBV7-2 with TRBJ2-3; 8 bases map to TRBD1. This CDR3 comprises 17 residues. Germline V CDR1 and CDR2: SGHTA, FQGNSA. Losses at the gene ends were 5 bases for V and 1 base for J; bases not matched to a gene: 11. The CDR3 DNA sequence: TGTGCCAGCAGCCACCGGACAGGGAGCAGCGGCACAGATACGCAGTATTTT. Amino acids: CASSHRTGSSGTDTQYF.

This sequence joins TRBV5-1 and TRBJ2-1; the D gene is possibly TRBD1 (6 bases). V was shortened by 3 bases and J by 5 bases, with 12 bases between the two germline ends. The CDR3 covers 14 residues. Per germline, CDR1 SGHRS and CDR2 YFSETQ. The CDR3 DNA follows: TGCGCCAGCAGCTACGAGGGACATAACAATGAGCAGTTCTTC. Amino acid sequence: CASSYEGHNNEQFF.

The chain couples TRBV7-3 to TRBJ2-2; D gene ambiguous. This CDR3 is 12 amino acids long. The germline V gene encodes CDR1 SGHTA and CDR2 FQGTGA. With 5 bases removed from V and 3 bases from J, the gap between germline ends came to 4 bases. The CDR3 protein is CASSPDTGELFF. The DNA for the CDR3 is TGTGCCAGCAGCCCGGACACCGGGGAGCTGTTTTTT.

This rearrangement joins TRBV15 to TRBJ1-5; 10 bases agree with TRBD1. V dropped 4 bases and J dropped 4; count of bases not matched to a gene: 7. The CDR3 runs 16 residues. Germline values: CDR1 LNHNV, CDR2 YYDKDF (reference sequence). This chain's CDR3 is CATSTTGTGDNQPQHF. CDR3 DNA: TGTGCCACCAGCACTACCGGGACAGGGGATAATCAGCCCCAGCATTTT.

The table lists this clone with a few counts. This chain connects TRBV28 to TRBJ1-1; TRBD1 aligns across 8 bases. The V and J ends lost 3 bases and 1 base, in that order; junction bases with no gene match: 7. Germline V gene lookup returns CDR1 MDHEN and CDR2 SYDVKM. The CDR3 length is 16 residues. The CDR3 DNA sequence: TGTGCCAGCAGTTTGCGGACAGGGCGGGGGAACACTGAAGCTTTCTTT. This gives the protein CASSLRTGRGNTEAFF.

The genes are TRBV4-1 and TRBJ2-7; D may be TRBD1 (6 bases). Germline V gene lookup returns CDR1 MGHRA and CDR2 YSYEKL. V gave up 3 bases and J gave up 3 bases, with 18 bases separating them. CDR3 length: 16 amino acids. CDR3 sequence (DNA): TGCGCCAGCAGCCATGATCCACCCAGGGGCTACTACGAGCAGTACTTC. Translated: CASSHDPPRGYYEQYF.

The chain uses TRBV6-5 and TRBJ2-7; 9 nucleotides match TRBD1. The CDR3 has 15 residues. Per the germline V gene, CDR1 is MNHEY and CDR2 is SVGAGI. The trim removed 4 bases at V and 3 bases at J, leaving 7 bases unmatched. For the CDR3, the DNA is TGTGCCAGCAGTTCGCCGGGACAGGGCCTCTACGAGCAGTACTTC. Residues: CASSSPGQGLYEQYF.

The chain employs TRBV11-1 and TRBJ1-2; possibly TRBD1 for D (6 bases). The V gene lost 5 bases and the J gene lost 4 bases, with 17 bases spanning the gap. There are 15 residues in the CDR3. From germline, CDR1 is SGHAT and CDR2 FQDESV (reference sequence). CDR3 sequence reads: CASSPYRDLIYGYTF. CDR3 DNA: TGTGCCAGCAGCCCATACAGGGACCTGATCTATGGCTACACCTTC.

The CDR3 sequence: CAISDGLNPEQYF. CDR3 nucleotide sequence: TGTGCCATCAGTGACGGTCTTAACCCCGAGCAGTACTTC. The chain links TRBV10-3 to TRBJ2-7; D unresolved. Germline V gives CDR1 ENHRY, CDR2 SYGVKD. The ends were cut back, 3 bases at V and 6 bases at J, with 12 bases in the middle. CDR3 length: 13 amino acids.

The V gene is TRBV28, the J gene TRBJ1-3; no clear D. Germline CDR1 is MDHEN and CDR2 is SYDVKM. The CDR3 is 15 amino acids. V gave up 3 bases and J gave up 2 bases, with 11 bases separating them. CDR3 amino acids: CASSLVRTTGNTIYF. The CDR3 DNA follows: TGTGCCAGCAGTTTGGTCAGGACTACTGGAAACACCATATATTTT.

The genes are TRBV7-2 and TRBJ2-3; TRBD1 agrees at 9 bases. Germline-derived CDR1 and CDR2 are SGHTA and FQGNSA. This CDR3 is built from 15 residues. With V trimmed by 5 bases and J by 0 bases, 3 bases remained unmatched. CDR3 in amino acids: CASSRDRVSTDTQYF. The CDR3 DNA follows: TGTGCCAGCAGCCGGGACAGGGTGAGCACAGATACGCAGTATTTT.

The rearrangement uses TRBV12-3 or TRBV12-4 and TRBJ2-5; tentative D call: TRBD1 (5 bases). The CDR3 covers 12 residues. Trimming took off 3 bases at V and 7 bases at J, with 9 bases between the two ends. In nucleotides, the CDR3 is TGTGCCAGCAGTTTCTACACAGGGACCCAGTACTTC. It specifies CASSFYTGTQYF.

The J gene is TRBJ2-1, the V gene TRBV6-5, with 9 bases fitting TRBD2. J lost 7 bases, V lost 2 bases, and 9 bases had no gene match. CDR1 is MNHEY, CDR2 SVGAGI, per germline. The CDR3 is 16 amino acids. Here the CDR3 DNA reads TGTGCCAGCAGTTACGTAGCGGGAGAGCCGGGGAATGAGCAGTTCTTC. The encoded protein is CASSYVAGEPGNEQFF.

The chain carries TRBV19 and TRBJ1-5, with TRBD1 as a possible D gene (5 bases). Trimming cost V 7 bases and J 0 bases, with 10 bases left between them. Per germline, CDR1 LNHDA and CDR2 SQIVND (reference sequence). CDR3 length: 14 amino acids. This CDR3 reads CASTKGFSNQPQHF. CDR3 nucleotides: TGTGCCAGTACCAAGGGGTTTAGCAATCAGCCCCAGCATTTT. Full variable domain (remainder filled in from reference TRBV19 and TRBJ1-5): DGGITQSPKYLFRKEGQNVTLSCEQNLNHDAMYWYRQDPGQGLRLIYYSQIVNDFQKGDIAEGYSVSREKKESFPLTVTSAQKNPTAFYLCASTKGFSNQPQHFGDGTRLSIL.

The chain links TRBV27 to TRBJ1-2; 7 bases agree with TRBD1. With 8 bases clipped from V and 6 bases from J, the junction kept 9 bases outside the gene matches. The CDR3 is 13 residues long. Per the germline V gene, CDR1 is MNHEY and CDR2 is SMNVEV (reference sequence). CDR3: CASAYRGSHGYTF. The DNA for the CDR3 is TGTGCCAGCGCCTACAGGGGTTCGCATGGCTACACCTTC.

The chain employs TRBV11-3 and TRBJ1-1; tentative D call: TRBD1 (5 bases). Looked up from germline, CDR1 is SGHNT and CDR2 is YENEEA. Trimming took 7 bases from V and 3 from J, leaving 15 bases between them. The CDR3 runs to 14 residues. Written as DNA, the CDR3 is TGTGCCAGCACCGCGGGGGTGCGGGACACTGAAGCTTTCTTT. Its protein product is CASTAGVRDTEAFF.

The chain uses TRBV11-1 and TRBJ2-7; 9 nucleotides agree with TRBD1. The germline V gene encodes CDR1 SGHAT and CDR2 FQDESV (reference sequence). The CDR3 totals 14 residues. V lost 7 bases to trimming and J lost 4 bases; unmatched junction nucleotides: 8. The DNA of the CDR3 is TGTGCCAGCAAACGGACAGGGGTAATATACGAGCAGTACTTC. Amino acid sequence: CASKRTGVIYEQYF.

The V gene is TRBV7-8, the J gene TRBJ1-1; TRBD1 is a possible D gene (5 bases). V lost 2 bases to trimming and J lost 10 bases, with 14 bases between them. Germline V gene sequence: CDR1 SGHVS, CDR2 FQNEAQ. The CDR3 is made up of 13 amino acids. The CDR3 sequence: CASSLSGSPRAFF. CDR3 in DNA: TGTGCCAGCAGCTTATCAGGGTCCCCGCGAGCTTTCTTT.

The chain recombines TRBV9 with TRBJ2-7, with 8 bases that match TRBD2. This CDR3 region has 15 residues. V trimming: 4 bases; J trimming: 6 bases; junction bases outside the gene matches: 12. Looked up from germline, CDR1 is SGDLS and CDR2 is YYNGEE. The CDR3, as DNA: TGTGCCAGCAGCCCAGACGGGAGGGCGTCGTCCGAGCAGTACTTC. This translates into CASSPDGRASSEQYF. Based on the CDR3 plus reference TRBV9 and TRBJ2-7, the full variable domain is DSGVTQTPKHLITATGQRVTLRCSPRSGDLSVYWYQQSLDQGLQFLIQYYNGEERAKGNILERFSAQQFPDLHSELNLSSLELGDSALYFCASSPDGRASSEQYFGPGTRLTVT.

The rearrangement links TRBV5-1 to TRBJ2-7, with TRBD1 matching 8 bases. J gave up 3 bases and V 4 bases, and 9 bases lay outside the gene matches. The CDR3 runs to 15 residues. Germline CDR1 reads SGHRS; CDR2 reads YFSETQ. CDR3 coding DNA: TGCGCCAGCAGCCCACGACAGGGGATGGACTACGAGCAGTACTTC. Translating gives CASSPRQGMDYEQYF.

The CDR3 DNA sequence: TGTGCCAGCAGCCACTCGGGCAATGAGCAGTTCTTC. Its protein product is CASSHSGNEQFF. J is TRBJ2-1 and V is TRBV3-1 (or the pseudogene TRBV3-2); unclear D gene. The CDR3 has 12 residues. Trimming pared 3 bases from V and 6 bases from J, leaving 6 bases between. Germline CDR1 and CDR2: LGHDT and YNNKEL (reference sequence).

The chain has TRBV5-1 and TRBJ2-7, with D uncertain. This CDR3 comprises 13 residues. Per germline, CDR1 SGHRS and CDR2 YFSETQ. The ends were cut back, 0 bases at V and 3 bases at J, with 7 bases in the middle. The CDR3 loop reads CASSLDPNYEQYF. The CDR3 DNA follows: TGCGCCAGCAGCTTGGATCCCAACTACGAGCAGTACTTC.

This clone appeared once. The rearrangement uses TRBV6-5 and TRBJ2-5; 10 bases fit TRBD1. The CDR3 totals 14 residues. Germline V gene data show CDR1 as MNHEY and CDR2 as SVGAGI. J was trimmed by 4 bases and V by 5 bases; bases with no gene match: 4. CDR3 nucleotide sequence: TGTGCCAGCAGTCGTGACAGGGGGCGAGAGACCCAGTACTTC. Translation: CASSRDRGRETQYF.